Here is one TCR beta chain with its context. The target of this receptor is not known. Base qualities are missing; no much larger clone stands one base away. Using the immunoSEQ two-step, bias-controlled multiplex PCR assay, TRB CDR3 regions were amplified from genomic DNA. Sequencing of CDR3 libraries was carried out on an Illumina NextSeq 500. As for the original processing: Initial alignment and bioinformatics, including bias normalization against synthetic CDR3 analogs, were performed with the immunoSEQ Analyzer platform. V, D and J genes were annotated according to IMGT database definitions. For further TRBV analyses, VDJtools version 1.1.10 and the R package tcR version 2.2.1.11 were used with default settings. GLIPH analysis was performed with version 1.0 using default settings. In CDR3 sequences with at least 5 reads, significant changes in clonotype frequency were tested by a 2-sided binomial test with Benjamini-Hochberg correction (alpha = 0.01). TCRdb provides this immuneACCESS table in a form limited to in-frame rearrangements. Some clones are lacking; in checked studies, under half of them reflect an unresolved V gene, and why the rest are absent is not known. Clonal size and the V and J genes are those of that table, whereas D and trimming came from the DNA. A total of almost 20,000 clones appear in this sample, 65% to 85% of them only once. 9.2% of the sample belongs to the ten largest clones.

The CDR3 runs 16 residues from the cysteine to the phenylalanine. Only CDR3 DNA remains: 48 bases, in frame from the first base. Trimming costs V 3 bases and J 0 bases, and their ends lie 12 bases apart. From the germline V gene (reference sequence), CDR1 is MNHEY and CDR2 is SMNVEV. The entry originates in a study of T cell therapy after organ transplantation (dated by TCRdb to between 2018 and 2021). As for the study more broadly: Therapy products were autologous CMV-specific T cells expanded in vitro for around 14 days with a peptide pool of 30 HLA class I and II CMV epitopes. Patients were given up to 6 doses of T cells at 2-week intervals and were followed for over 25 weeks after finishing therapy. Of the approximately ten patients, only 7 or 8 had long-term post-therapy samples available. Patients received a median of 1.92 x 10^8 CMV-specific T cells across 2 to 6 intravenous infusions. Blood samples for the short-term post-therapy time point were collected 4 to 8 weeks after therapy was completed. About 80% of the ten patients were classed as clinical responders and two as nonresponders. This study was a follow-up analysis of the TRBV repertoire from an open-label phase I trial that tested autologous CMV-specific adoptive T cell therapy in people who had received solid-organ transplants. Beyond this particular receptor, the publication reports: Nonresponders showed marked pretherapy clonal expansions with minimal repertoire change after therapy. Reconstitution after therapy appeared to include not only transferred clonotypes but also endogenous clonotypes that had not been detected in the therapy products. Few detected expansions in nonresponders may reflect reduced sample coverage from poor CD8+ T cell yield. Assessment of confounders such as concurrent antirejection and antiviral medications was prevented by the small cohort. Fold change in CD8 clonality after therapy was inversely correlated with pretherapy clonality, suggesting that less biased repertoires were more receptive to remodeling.

The label giving this sample's time point can be read as: 4-8 weeks after completion of therapy. The patients had received solid-organ transplants and had drug-resistant/recurrent cytomegalovirus. Fewer than 13 trial participants were chosen for repertoire analysis on the basis of the availability of post-therapy peripheral blood mononuclear cells. A BD FACSAria III was used to sort viable CD3+CD8+CD4- lymphocytes from PBMCs. The Qiagen DNeasy Kit was used to extract genomic DNA from the sorted cells. The material sequenced was CD8+ T cells from blood, taken after autologous CMV-specific T cell therapy. This sequence was found in a human patient who had received a solid organ transplant and had CMV disease. Post transplant, some T cells may arise from the graft donor. The rearranged segments are TRBV27 and TRBJ2-1; no D gene is confidently identified. The CDR3: CASSFGEIGSYNEQFF. In nucleotides, the sequence is TGTGCCAGCAGTTTCGGTGAAATTGGCTCCTACAATGAGCAGTTCTTC.